These 20 T cell receptor beta chains share one sample of origin, sequenced in a study of cytomegalovirus exposure and HLA in healthy donors. Both 60 Vbeta primers and 13 Jbeta primers went into the PCR. This table comes from immunoSEQ multiplex PCR, and its TCRdb copy is limited to in-frame clones, with some not included. The sample yields 180,000 or so clones, about 75% seen once. Material for sequencing was PBMCs. The receptor set was obtained from a man in his fifties or sixties in good health and CMV-seropositive.

The chain recombines TRBV30 with TRBJ2-7; possible D gene TRBD1, 6 bases. The CDR3 contains 15 residues. From germline, CDR1 is GTSNPN and CDR2 SVGIG (reference sequence). The V end was cut by 3 bases, the J end by 2 bases, with 17 bases between. Written as DNA, the CDR3 is TGTGCCTGGAGCCCCATGGGGGCGACCCCCTACGAGCAGTACTTC. Translation gives CAWSPMGATPYEQYF.

Notes on this clone: The sample holds other DNA sequences that translate to the same CDR3. This chain joins TRBV7-2 and TRBJ1-1; D gene ambiguous. The CDR3 extends over 14 amino acids. CDR1 SGHTA and CDR2 FQGNSA come from the germline V gene. V shed 1 base and J shed 1 base, with 7 bases lying between them. The CDR3 region is CASSLVATNTEAFF. CDR3 nucleotides: TGTGCCAGCAGCTTAGTAGCCACGAACACTGAAGCTTTCTTT.

This clone turned up a few times. The chain couples TRBV11-3 to TRBJ2-7, with 12 bases that match TRBD1. The CDR3 spans 15 residues. Germline CDR1 reads SGHNT; CDR2 reads YENEEA. V dropped 5 bases and J dropped 5; count of bases not matched to a gene: 7. The CDR3: CASSHPRDRGHEQYF. In DNA, the CDR3 is TGTGCCAGCAGCCACCCCCGGGACAGGGGGCACGAGCAGTACTTC.

The genes are TRBV19 and TRBJ2-2, with TRBD1 matching over 7 bases. The CDR3 contains 14 residues. With 8 bases clipped from V and 6 bases from J, the junction kept 9 bases outside the gene matches. Germline V gene lookup returns CDR1 LNHDA and CDR2 SQIVND (reference sequence). The CDR3 is CASATGFTSGELFF. Here the CDR3 DNA reads TGTGCCAGTGCGACAGGGTTTACGTCCGGGGAGCTGTTTTTT. The full variable domain, in which reference TRBV19 and TRBJ2-2 provide the parts outside the CDR3, is DGGITQSPKYLFRKEGQNVTLSCEQNLNHDAMYWYRQDPGQGLRLIYYSQIVNDFQKGDIAEGYSVSREKKESFPLTVTSAQKNPTAFYLCASATGFTSGELFFGEGSRLTVL.

This chain uses TRBV5-4 with TRBJ2-3; 8 positions agree with TRBD2. Germline-derived CDR1 and CDR2 are SGHNT and YYREEE (reference sequence). This CDR3 has 17 residues. The junction had 11 bases not matched to a gene; V was cut back by 4 bases and J by 1 base. CDR3 protein: CASSQRQRGTRTDTQYF. In nucleotides, the CDR3 is TGTGCCAGCAGCCAGAGACAGCGGGGGACCCGCACAGATACGCAGTATTTT.

The rearrangement uses TRBV28 and TRBJ1-3; 9 nucleotides agree with TRBD1. With V trimmed by 6 bases and J by 4 bases, 13 bases remained unmatched. This CDR3 contains 17 residues. Germline CDR1 and CDR2: MDHEN and SYDVKM. CDR3: CASSGTGTGKFGNTIYF. CDR3 DNA: TGTGCCAGCAGCGGAACCGGGACAGGGAAGTTCGGAAACACCATATATTTT.

For the CDR3, the DNA is TGTGCCAGCAGTTTCAGGGGGCGGGAAAAACTGTTTTTT. It translates to CASSFRGREKLFF. The V call is TRBV27, the J call TRBJ1-4, with 8 bases that match TRBD1. V shed 3 bases and J 8 bases; nucleotides not matched to a gene: 2. Germline V gene data show CDR1 as MNHEY and CDR2 as SMNVEV (reference sequence). The CDR3 totals 13 residues.

This sequence joins TRBV9 and TRBJ2-5, with a tentative D call TRBD2 (5 bases). Germline loops: CDR1 SGDLS, CDR2 YYNGEE. The V end was cut by 0 bases, the J end by 1 base, with 13 bases between. The CDR3 is 16 amino acids. CDR3 DNA sequence: TGTGCCAGCAGCGTAGTTGGGAGTGGGTCCCAAGAGACCCAGTACTTC. It codes for CASSVVGSGSQETQYF.

This sequence joins TRBV11-2 and TRBJ2-2, with D tentatively TRBD2 (6 bases). The V gene's germline CDR1 is SGHAT and CDR2 FQNNGV. This CDR3 is 16 amino acids long. Trimming pared 5 bases from V and 1 base from J, leaving 14 bases between. The CDR3 region is CASSTLLAVNTGELFF. In DNA form, the CDR3 reads TGTGCCAGCAGCACACTATTAGCGGTGAACACCGGGGAGCTGTTTTTT.

This clone has a single count. The rearrangement links TRBV27 to TRBJ2-1; TRBD2 matches at 13 bases. Germline CDR1 MNHEY, CDR2 SMNVEV (reference sequence). The CDR3 sequence is 15 residues long. V gave up 4 bases and J gave up 8 bases; unmatched junction bases: 5. CDR3 loop: CASSSGTSGVDEQFF. The CDR3, as DNA: TGTGCCAGCAGTTCCGGGACTAGCGGGGTTGATGAGCAGTTCTTC.

This clone was recorded only once. The chain combines TRBV25-1 with TRBJ1-6; TRBD1 matches 10 bases. Unmatched junction bases numbered 3, after V lost 8 bases and J lost 5 bases. This CDR3 comprises 14 residues. The germline V gene encodes CDR1 MGHDK and CDR2 SYGVNS. The CDR3 DNA is TGTGCCAGCGGGGGACAGGGGAATAATTCACCCCTCCACTTT. It yields the protein CASGGQGNNSPLHF. The full variable domain, rest sourced from reference TRBV25-1 and TRBJ1-6, is EADIYQTPRYLVIGTGKKITLECSQTMGHDKMYWYQQDPGMELHLIHYSYGVNSTEKGDLSSESTVSRIRTEHFPLTLESARPSHTSQYLCASGGQGNNSPLHFGNGTRLTVT.

The chain employs TRBV6-5 and TRBJ2-1; 9 bases fit TRBD1. V gave up 2 bases and J gave up 10 bases; unmatched junction bases: 9. The germline CDR1 and CDR2 sequences are MNHEY and SVGAGI. This CDR3 is built from 15 residues. In DNA, the CDR3 is TGTGCCAGCAGTTACCTCCGGGACAGGGTCGGGGAGCAGTTCTTC. It specifies CASSYLRDRVGEQFF.

The gene calls are TRBV28 and TRBJ1-6; 7 bases agree with TRBD1. Germline-derived CDR1 and CDR2 are MDHEN and SYDVKM. The ends lost 6 bases at V and 9 bases at J; junction bases unmatched: 11. The CDR3 sequence is 15 residues long. The CDR3: CASSRLTGQSSPLHF. The CDR3 DNA reads as TGTGCCAGCAGCCGACTGACAGGGCAGAGTTCACCCCTCCACTTT.

This clone has a handful of counts. CDR3 loop: CASTGQQQANEKLFF. In DNA form, the CDR3 reads TGTGCCAGCACTGGACAGCAGCAAGCTAATGAAAAACTGTTTTTT. This chain uses TRBV6-1 with TRBJ1-4; perhaps TRBD1 as D (6 bases). CDR1 is MNHNS, CDR2 SASEGT, per germline. The CDR3 covers 15 residues. Trimming took 7 bases from V and 3 from J, leaving 15 bases between them.

V is TRBV15 and J is TRBJ2-3, with 7 positions matching TRBD2. Germline V gene lookup returns CDR1 LNHNV and CDR2 YYDKDF (reference sequence). V gave up 4 bases and J gave up 3 bases; unmatched junction bases: 7. This CDR3 contains 15 residues. CDR3 amino acids: CATSKAGVGTDTQYF. The CDR3 DNA reads as TGTGCCACCAGCAAGGCGGGGGTTGGAACAGATACGCAGTATTTT.

This clone has only one observation. This sequence joins TRBV5-6 and TRBJ1-5, with D maybe TRBD1 (5 bases). The CDR3 is 15 amino acids. In germline, CDR1 is SGHDT, CDR2 YYEEEE. Trimming shortened V by 7 bases and J by 4 bases, and 18 bases separated the two germline ends. CDR3 coding DNA: TGTGCCAGCGGGGTCGGAGGGGTTGGGAATCAGCCCCAGCATTTT. Residues: CASGVGGVGNQPQHF.

The genes are TRBV9 and TRBJ2-1; 8 nucleotides line up with TRBD2. Germline CDR1 SGDLS, CDR2 YYNGEE. Trimming took 0 bases from V and 10 from J; bases not matched to a gene: 15. CDR3 length: 17 residues. CDR3 sequence (DNA): TGTGCCAGCAGCGTAGCGAGCGGGGGTTCCATTTCCTACGAGCAGTTCTTC. Amino acids: CASSVASGGSISYEQFF.

This chain joins TRBV2 and TRBJ1-5; tentatively, D is TRBD1 (6 bases). In germline, CDR1 is SNHLY, CDR2 FYNNEI. Trimming stripped 8 bases from V and 6 bases from J, with 17 bases between. This CDR3 is built from 14 residues. CDR3 region: CASERGIVGQPQHF. DNA for the CDR3: TGTGCCAGCGAGAGGGGGATTGTCGGTCAGCCCCAGCATTTT.

The V call is TRBV9, the J call TRBJ2-5, with D perhaps TRBD1 (6 bases). The V gene's germline CDR1 is SGDLS and CDR2 YYNGEE. The V end lost 0 bases, the J end lost 2 bases, and 8 bases lay between the germline ends. This CDR3 is 14 amino acids long. The CDR3 loop is CASSVDREQETQYF. CDR3 sequence (DNA): TGTGCCAGCAGCGTAGACAGGGAACAAGAGACCCAGTACTTC.

The V and J genes are TRBV5-4 and TRBJ2-4; 10 bases are a match to TRBD1. The CDR3 contains 15 residues. Germline trimming cut 3 bases from V and 7 bases from J; bases unmatched to any gene: 7. Germline assignment: CDR1 SGHNT and CDR2 YYREEE (reference sequence). CDR3 loop: CASSSTGTGENIQYF. The CDR3 coding sequence is TGTGCCAGCAGCTCAACCGGGACAGGGGAGAACATTCAGTACTTC. Using reference TRBV5-4 and TRBJ2-4 for the parts outside the CDR3, the full variable domain is ETGVTQSPTHLIKTRGQQVTLRCSSQSGHNTVSWYQQALGQGPQFIFQYYREEENGRGNFPPRFSGLQFPNYSSELNVNALELDDSALYLCASSSTGTGENIQYFGAGTRLSVL.